This record concerns one TCR beta chain sequence. This record belongs to a study of blood T cell repertoires in COVID-19. About the study: PBMCs, B-cell-depleted T cells, or T cells provided the cDNA or gDNA that made up the material.

Per the study methods: The authors estimated nucleated cell counts from reference gene primer amplification. Here immunoSEQ multiplex PCR was the method, and the copy in TCRdb shows in-frame clones only, minus some. The V and J calls and clone size were taken over from that table, and D and trimming were inferred from the DNA. Here the sample spans around 190,000 clones, around 80% being singletons. The clonotype originates from a man in his 60s with acute or convalescent COVID-19. Material for sequencing was peripheral blood.

CDR3 coding DNA: TGTGCCAGCAGCTTCCAGGGTGGCGCTGAAGCTTTCTTT. It translates to CASSFQGGAEAFF. This chain uses TRBV7-3 with TRBJ1-1; tentatively, D is TRBD1 (5 bases). Trimming took 3 bases from V and 6 from J, leaving 11 bases between them. CDR1 and CDR2 (germline): SGHTA, FQGTGA. CDR3 length: 13 residues.